The 18 T cell receptor beta chains below were found in one sample sequenced in a study of blood T cell repertoires in COVID-19. The protocol was immunoSEQ multiplex PCR, while the TCRdb copy is restricted to in-frame clones and leaves out a portion. Altogether hundreds of thousands of clones are present, 70% to 90% being singletons, with the ten largest covering approximately 2%. The specimen was PBMCs or T cells enriched from blood (not recorded which). These receptors were taken from a woman aged 18-29 years with acute COVID-19.

The chain couples TRBV28 to TRBJ2-5; 7 nucleotides line up with TRBD2. The germline V gene encodes CDR1 MDHEN and CDR2 SYDVKM. The CDR3 is made up of 16 amino acids. The V and J ends lost 6 bases and 2 bases, in that order; junction bases with no gene match: 12. As DNA, the CDR3 is TGTGCCAGCAGCAAAGGGGCGGGAGAGGGGCAAGAGACCCAGTACTTC. Translation gives CASSKGAGEGQETQYF.

The V gene is TRBV25-1, the J gene TRBJ2-1, with 8 bases that match TRBD1. This CDR3 is built from 17 residues. With V trimmed by 0 bases and J by 6 bases, 10 bases remained unmatched. CDR1 MGHDK and CDR2 SYGVNS come from the germline V gene. The CDR3 region is CASSEYSRDRHSNEQFF. The CDR3 DNA is TGTGCCAGCAGTGAATATTCGCGGGACAGGCACTCCAATGAGCAGTTCTTC.

This clone showed up just a few times. The J gene is TRBJ2-7, the V gene TRBV20-1; D ambiguous. From germline, CDR1 is DFQATT and CDR2 SNEGSKA (reference sequence). The CDR3 runs 11 residues. Trimming stripped 6 bases from V and 2 bases from J, with 8 bases between. The CDR3 nucleotides read TGCAGTGCCGCACAAACCTACGAGCAGTACTTC. This sequence encodes CSAAQTYEQYF.

This clone was seen a single time. The chain joins TRBV4-2 to TRBJ2-3; 9 bases map to TRBD2. Germline V gene data show CDR1 as LGHNA and CDR2 as YNFKEQ. V was pared by 0 bases and J by 6 bases, with 7 bases of the junction left unmatched. The CDR3 loop spans 16 amino acids. The CDR3 nucleotides read TGTGCCAGCAGCCAAGATATAGCTAGCGGGGAGGATACGCAGTATTTT. Its translation: CASSQDIASGEDTQYF.

V usage is TRBV11-3 and J usage is TRBJ1-1; unclear D gene. V was pared by 1 base and J by 1 base, with 10 bases between. Germline V gene data show CDR1 as SGHNT and CDR2 as YENEEA. This CDR3 spans 15 amino acids. The CDR3 DNA reads as TGTGCCAGCAGCTTAGGAGGGCTGCGGAACACTGAAGCTTTCTTT. It specifies CASSLGGLRNTEAFF.

The chain is built from TRBV5-1 and TRBJ2-1; D may be TRBD1 (5 bases). The CDR3 extends over 19 amino acids. The germline V and J ends were trimmed by 9 bases and 0 bases, with 28 bases remaining between them. Germline assignment: CDR1 SGHRS and CDR2 YFSETQ. The chain's CDR3 is CAKGKQVNDKTYSYNEQFF. CDR3 DNA sequence: TGCGCCAAGGGGAAACAGGTGAACGATAAGACTTACTCCTACAATGAGCAGTTCTTC.

This clone was observed a single time. This chain uses TRBV6-5 with TRBJ2-7; D is possibly TRBD1 (6 bases). Germline V gene data show CDR1 as MNHEY and CDR2 as SVGAGI. The CDR3 length is 13 residues. V gave up 6 bases and J gave up 2 bases, with 11 bases separating them. The CDR3 coding sequence is TGTGCCAGCAGCGGGACACATGCCTACGAGCAGTACTTC. It is translated as CASSGTHAYEQYF.

This clone was observed a handful of times. This chain uses TRBV6-6 with TRBJ2-1; the D is unclear. Trimming removed 0 bases from V and 0 bases from J, with 9 bases in between. CDR3 length: 16 amino acids. Germline V gene sequence: CDR1 MNHNY, CDR2 SVGAGI (reference sequence). CDR3 sequence: CASSYSTHSSYNEQFF. DNA of the CDR3: TGTGCCAGCAGTTACTCGACCCACAGCTCCTACAATGAGCAGTTCTTC.

This chain joins TRBV12-5 and TRBJ1-5, with TRBD1 matching 7 bases. CDR1 and CDR2 (germline): LGHNT, FRNRAP. The V gene end was trimmed by 5 bases and the J gene end by 4 bases; junction bases not matched to a gene: 5. This CDR3 comprises 14 residues. The CDR3 region is CASGLGQANQPQHF. In nucleotides, the CDR3 is TGTGCTAGTGGTCTCGGACAGGCGAATCAGCCCCAGCATTTT.

The chain links TRBV7-2 to TRBJ1-5; D possibly corresponds to TRBD1 (5 bases). V lost 5 bases to trimming and J lost 5 bases, with 13 bases between them. CDR1 SGHTA and CDR2 FQGNSA come from the germline V gene. The CDR3 has 14 residues. CDR3 nucleotides: TGTGCCAGCAGCCGTAAGGGGTCCGATCAGCCCCAGCATTTT. It codes for CASSRKGSDQPQHF.

This rearrangement joins TRBV9 to TRBJ1-1; TRBD1 agrees at 10 bases. The CDR3 totals 16 residues. J gave up 2 bases and V 4 bases, and 8 bases lay outside the gene matches. Per the germline V gene, CDR1 is SGDLS and CDR2 is YYNGEE. The CDR3 nucleotides are TGTGCCAGCAGCCTCGCCCGGGACAGGGGTAACACTGAAGCTTTCTTT. This codes for CASSLARDRGNTEAFF.

CDR3: CASGNRDSGDYGYTF. The CDR3 DNA reads as TGTGCTAGTGGTAACCGGGACAGCGGCGACTATGGCTACACCTTC. The V call is TRBV12-5, the J call TRBJ1-2, with 7 bases fitting TRBD1. The V gene end was trimmed by 5 bases and the J gene end by 3 bases; junction bases not matched to a gene: 9. This CDR3 contains 15 residues. Looked up from germline, CDR1 is LGHNT and CDR2 is FRNRAP.

The CDR3 region is CATTSFRGAANYGYTF. As DNA, the CDR3 is TGTGCCACGACTAGCTTCCGGGGTGCAGCTAACTATGGCTACACCTTC. This chain joins TRBV19 and TRBJ1-2; D gene uncertain. Germline V gene sequence: CDR1 LNHDA, CDR2 SQIVND (reference sequence). This CDR3 contains 16 residues. Trimming cost V 10 bases and J 0 bases, with 21 bases left between them.

In its sample, this clone was seen once. The chain couples TRBV20-1 to TRBJ1-4, with 7 positions matching TRBD1. Germline V gene lookup returns CDR1 DFQATT and CDR2 SNEGSKA (reference sequence). This CDR3 contains 11 residues. Trimming cost V 6 bases and J 6 bases; bases outside gene matches: 1. CDR3 loop: CSAQGDEKLFF. In nucleotides, the CDR3 is TGCAGTGCCCAGGGGGATGAAAAACTGTTTTTT.

The rearrangement uses TRBV28 and TRBJ2-1; 7 bases match TRBD2. Germline V gene data show CDR1 as MDHEN and CDR2 as SYDVKM. With V trimmed by 5 bases and J by 2 bases, 6 bases remained unmatched. The CDR3 totals 15 residues. CDR3 DNA sequence: TGTGCCAGCAGTCCTAGCGGAGGGGCCTACAATGAGCAGTTCTTC. Translation: CASSPSGGAYNEQFF.

The genes are TRBV5-4 and TRBJ1-2; the D gene is possibly TRBD1 (6 bases). Germline values: CDR1 SGHNT, CDR2 YYREEE (reference sequence). This CDR3 contains 15 residues. V shed 0 bases and J shed 4 bases, with 13 bases lying between them. The CDR3 sequence: CASSLAGGAGYGYTF. The CDR3 region has the DNA TGTGCCAGCAGCTTGGCCGGGGGGGCTGGCTATGGCTACACCTTC.

V gene TRBV11-2 combines with J gene TRBJ1-4; D unresolved. This CDR3 spans 15 amino acids. Germline V gives CDR1 SGHAT, CDR2 FQNNGV. The ends were cut back, 1 base at V and 0 bases at J, with 6 bases in the middle. The CDR3 spells CASSLARATNEKLFF. CDR3 bases: TGTGCCAGCAGCTTAGCCCGTGCAACTAATGAAAAACTGTTTTTT.

CDR3 DNA sequence: TGTGCCAGCAGCCTGACCCCCGTTCCTGGGCAAAATGAAAAACTGTTTTTT. Amino acids: CASSLTPVPGQNEKLFF. V is TRBV5-4 and J is TRBJ1-4; D remains unclear. Trimming took 4 bases from V and 5 from J, leaving 21 bases between them. CDR1 is SGHNT, CDR2 YYREEE, per germline (reference sequence). This CDR3 is 17 amino acids long.